This T cell receptor beta chain was obtained from a study of beta chain features in type 1 diabetes. Study-level findings and limits: For type 1 diabetes patients, VDJ junctions showed fewer insertions and more deletions.

Reverse transcribing all isolated RNA meant expressed TCRB transcripts were sequenced. Clones were sequenced by immunoSEQ multiplex PCR, and TCRdb holds only the in-frame ones, with some missing. The repertoire holds nearly 350,000 clones, with 6.5% to 10% as singletons. In germline, CDR1 is SGHTA, CDR2 FQGNSA. This CDR3 spans 13 amino acids. Between the trimmed V and J ends, which lost 2 bases and 8 bases, there was a span of 10 bases. This clone was observed a few times. Its antigen remains unidentified. Sample: central memory CD4+ T cells from blood. The genes are TRBV7-2 and TRBJ2-1; a possible D gene is TRBD2 (6 bases). The receptor was derived from a woman younger than 30 in good health. CDR3 DNA sequence: TGTGCCAGCAGCTTACAACTAGCCTATGAGCAGTTCTTC. This encodes CASSLQLAYEQFF.